The 11 T cell receptor beta chains in this list originate from one sample, sequenced in a study of shared clonotypes between healthy human individuals. Repertoires were generated with immunoSEQ multiplex PCR, while TCRdb's copy carries only in-frame clones and drops some. The sample consists of fewer than 1.6 million clones, less than 99% of them appearing once. The sequencing input was naive CD4+ T cells sorted from blood. As to subset: CD45RA+ positively selected. These receptors all come from a man aged 30 to 45 in good health.

The J gene is TRBJ2-3, the V gene TRBV7-2; TRBD2 matches 11 bases. Per germline, CDR1 SGHTA and CDR2 FQGNSA. The CDR3 spans 16 residues. The V and J ends lost 2 bases and 3 bases, in that order; junction bases with no gene match: 4. Here the CDR3 reads CASSLFGTSGTDTQYF. Written as DNA, the CDR3 is TGTGCCAGCAGCTTATTTGGGACTAGCGGAACAGATACGCAGTATTTT.

V gene TRBV7-9 combines with J gene TRBJ2-5; D remains unclear. The V end was cut by 1 base, the J end by 2 bases, with 11 bases between. This CDR3 is built from 15 residues. Per germline, CDR1 SEHNR and CDR2 FQNEAQ (reference sequence). CDR3 coding DNA: TGTGCCAGCAGCTTAGGTAGCCTAACACAAGAGACCCAGTACTTC. It codes for CASSLGSLTQETQYF. The variable domain in full, with the rest retrieved from reference TRBV7-9 and TRBJ2-5, is DTGVSQNPRHKITKRGQNVTFRCDPISEHNRLYWYRQTLGQGPEFLTYFQNEAQLEKSRLLSDRFSAERPKGSFSTLEIQRTEQGDSAMYLCASSLGSLTQETQYFGPGTRLLVL.

This sequence joins TRBV28 and TRBJ2-3, with TRBD2 as a possible D gene (5 bases). The CDR3 sequence is 14 residues long. The germline V and J ends were trimmed by 6 bases and 3 bases, with 13 bases remaining between them. Per germline, CDR1 MDHEN and CDR2 SYDVKM. DNA of the CDR3: TGTGCCAGCAGCCCTGATGGAGGAACAGATACGCAGTATTTT. This encodes CASSPDGGTDTQYF.

The genes are TRBV11-1 and TRBJ2-1; 11 bases fit TRBD2. The CDR3 is made up of 15 amino acids. Trimming cost V 5 bases and J 9 bases; bases outside gene matches: 9. Germline values: CDR1 SGHAT, CDR2 FQDESV (reference sequence). The CDR3 sequence is CASSPGLAGVGEQFF. The CDR3 DNA reads as TGTGCCAGCAGCCCCGGACTAGCGGGTGTGGGTGAGCAGTTCTTC.

The CDR3 sequence is CASSTKGRNQWGGYYEQYF. CDR3 coding DNA: TGTGCCAGTAGTACGAAGGGACGGAATCAATGGGGTGGCTACTACGAGCAGTACTTC. The V call is TRBV19, the J call TRBJ2-7; D tentatively reads TRBD1 or TRBD2 (5 bases each). Deletions cut 4 bases from V and 3 bases from J, with 28 bases between. This CDR3 spans 19 amino acids. Germline V gives CDR1 LNHDA, CDR2 SQIVND (reference sequence). The full variable domain, with the rest looked up from reference TRBV19 and TRBJ2-7, is DGGITQSPKYLFRKEGQNVTLSCEQNLNHDAMYWYRQDPGQGLRLIYYSQIVNDFQKGDIAEGYSVSREKKESFPLTVTSAQKNPTAFYLCASSTKGRNQWGGYYEQYFGPGTRLTVT.

The chain employs TRBV2 and TRBJ1-5; the D is unclear. V was cut by 7 bases and J by 2 bases, with 9 bases left in between. Germline V lookup: CDR1 SNHLY, CDR2 FYNNEI. The CDR3 covers 13 residues. CDR3 protein: CASKTGGNQPQHF. The CDR3 nucleotides are TGTGCCAGCAAGACGGGTGGCAATCAGCCCCAGCATTTT.

The chain has TRBV7-2 and TRBJ2-5; 9 nucleotides align to TRBD1. Gene TRBJ2-7 matches the end of the DNA better, so the J call may be wrong. CDR3 length: 15 amino acids. Germline CDR1 SGHTA, CDR2 FQGNSA. This CDR3 is CASSFRPGQGHEQYF. The CDR3, as DNA: TGTGCCAGCAGCTTTCGGCCGGGACAGGGCCACGAGCAGTACTTC.

The CDR3, as DNA: TGTGCCAGCAGTACCCTAATCTACGAGCAGTACTTC. This codes for CASSTLIYEQYF. The chain combines TRBV28 with TRBJ2-7, with no clear D. V gave up 5 bases and J gave up 3 bases, with 8 bases separating them. The CDR3 is 12 amino acids. Germline V lookup: CDR1 MDHEN, CDR2 SYDVKM.

The V gene is TRBV7-9, the J gene TRBJ1-3; tentative D call: TRBD1 (6 bases). Germline-derived CDR1 and CDR2 are SEHNR and FQNEAQ (reference sequence). V lost 7 bases and J 0 bases, leaving 13 bases between the germline ends. This CDR3 has 15 amino acids. The CDR3: CASTRQVPSGNTIYF. CDR3 DNA: TGTGCCAGCACCCGACAGGTACCCTCTGGAAACACCATATATTTT.

The chain carries TRBV7-6 and TRBJ2-5; D is possibly TRBD1 (5 bases). The CDR3 covers 11 residues. Between the trimmed V and J ends, which lost 5 bases and 4 bases, there was a span of 5 bases. The V gene's germline CDR1 is SGHVS and CDR2 FNYEAQ. In DNA form, the CDR3 reads TGTGCCAGCAGCAGGGGAGAGACCCAGTACTTC. Its translation is CASSRGETQYF.

The chain is built from TRBV29-1 and TRBJ2-5; 8 bases are a match to TRBD2. CDR1 SQVTM and CDR2 ANQGSEA come from the germline V gene. This CDR3 is built from 16 residues. V gave up 6 bases and J gave up 4 bases; unmatched junction bases: 16. The CDR3 DNA is TGCAGCGTCCGACTGACCTTAGCGGGAACTGGAGAGACCCAGTACTTC. Translation gives CSVRLTLAGTGETQYF.